This T cell receptor (beta chain) is drawn from a study of T cell responses to AZD1222 COVID-19 vaccine (dated by TCRdb to the early 2020s). In the study overall: A total of about 230 trial participants underwent TCR sequencing, of whom 200 to 220 received two doses of AZD1222 and 26 received two doses of the MenACWY control vaccine. Trial participants were enrolled by age into 18-55, 56-69 and 70-plus year subgroups, with approximately 160, 26 and 62 TCR-sequenced participants respectively.

The time point label here, explained by the study, means: about 28 days (+/-7) after the second vaccine dose. AZD1222 recipients given second doses at about 4 weeks or at about 12 weeks were pooled, since spike-specific TCR depth and breadth were not found to differ between the two schedules. Vaccinee samples were obtained from the UK trials COV001 and COV002, which included a single-blind randomized controlled phase 2/3 trial of AZD1222 (ChAdOx1 nCoV-19) in healthy adults. For TCRbeta chain sequencing, PBMC samples from trial participants were taken at day 0 and at day 28 after the second dose. The CDR3 regions of human TCRbeta chains were analyzed by immunosequencing. In the paper's pipeline: Repertoire TCRs were matched against a reference library of SARS-CoV-2-specific TCRs generated with the MIRA antigen-specificity platform. Breadth meant the fraction of unique TCRs that were SARS-CoV-2-associated, whereas depth meant the fraction of total T cells that were SARS-CoV-2-associated. Using the MIRA data, every spike-specific TCR was mapped to the spike region that the TCR reacted to and assigned to either a CD4 or a CD8 class. Log10-transformed breadth and depth values were compared by one-way ANOVA with Sidak's multiple comparisons tests. TCRdb's version of the immuneACCESS table is confined to in-frame rearrangements and falls short of the full clone set. An unresolved V gene accounts for under half of the shortfall where checked; the remainder is of unknown origin. That table supplies the V and J calls and clone size; D and trimming were determined from the DNA. Here the sample has roughly 150,000 clones; around 92% occur a single time. In total, the top ten clones hold approximately 1.1% of the sample.

As for this clone: The specificity of this receptor is unknown. The input lacks base qualities; no much larger clone sits a single base away.

What the research found in general, with its limitations: The 56-69-year group was small, and its depth increase did not reach significance, likely because of low power. Conclusions about previously exposed vaccinees are limited, since just a handful of AZD1222 recipients were seropositive for SARS-CoV-2 at baseline. Reportedly, almost half of the unique spike-specific TCRs recognized epitopes lying outside the regions that are mutated in the B.1.351 and B.1.1.7 variants. Because no day 14 peak-response samples were available, the repertoires could be characterized only after the peak T cell response. The whole spike protein was spanned by vaccine-associated CD4 TCRs, and dominant responses were seen in regions 160-218 and 743-854. A significant rise in spike-specific TCR breadth and depth was observed after two AZD1222 doses relative to day 0 and relative to MenACWY recipients. Most participants were white British and females outnumbered males, and the authors suggested that clonal diversity may have been underestimated.

The trim is 0 bases for V and 1 base for J, with a gap of 7 bases between the germline ends. Taken from cysteine to phenylalanine, the CDR3 has 15 residues. Only the CDR3 portion is preserved as DNA: 45 bases, with reading frame beginning at the first base. Based on the germline V gene (reference sequence), the CDR1 and CDR2 sequences are LNHDA and SQIVND. The clonotype originates from an adult who received the AZD1222 COVID-19 vaccine. The rearranged segments are TRBV19 and TRBJ1-5; confidence is insufficient to name the D gene. The sample consisted of peripheral blood, taken 28 days after the second AZD1222 dose. The nucleotide sequence reads TGTGCCAGTAGTATAGAAGGGAAGAGCAATCAGCCCCAGCATTTT. The resulting protein is CASSIEGKSNQPQHF.